This TCR beta chain derives from a study of OX40 agonist ivuxolimab in advanced cancers. Study summary: With ivuxolimab, an agonistic anti-OX40 (CD134) antibody, patients were treated. Study-wide results and caveats: In the 0.1 to 3.0 mg/kg range, CD4+ and CD8+ blood T cells had expanded clonally by week 6.

Some clones are missing from TCRdb's copy, which holds only in-frame ones; the method was immunoSEQ multiplex PCR. The table shows roughly 38,000 clones, with more than 75% occurring only once. Per the germline V gene, CDR1 is GTSNPN and CDR2 is SVGIG (reference sequence). This CDR3 spans 12 amino acids. In regard to this clone: What it binds is not known. One junction end disagrees with the germline gene, perhaps due to a read error.

The V gene is TRBV30, the J gene TRBJ2-2, with 7 bases lining up with TRBD2. Sequenced here: CD4+ or CD8+ T cells sorted from blood, sampled in a trial of the OX40 agonist ivuxolimab. The sequence came from an adult with an advanced solid tumor such as melanoma, head and neck, liver or kidney cancer. CDR3 sequence: CSSGGRTGELFF. The CDR3 coding sequence is TGCTCTTCGGGGGGAAGGACCGGGGAGCTGTTTTTT. Looking up the rest from reference TRBV30 and TRBJ2-2 gives the full variable domain: SQTIHQWPATLVQPVGSPLSLECTVEGTSNPNLYWYRQAAGRGLQLLFYSVGIGQISSEVPQNLSASRPQDRQFILSSKKLLLSDSGFYLCSSGGRTGELFFGEGSRLTVL.